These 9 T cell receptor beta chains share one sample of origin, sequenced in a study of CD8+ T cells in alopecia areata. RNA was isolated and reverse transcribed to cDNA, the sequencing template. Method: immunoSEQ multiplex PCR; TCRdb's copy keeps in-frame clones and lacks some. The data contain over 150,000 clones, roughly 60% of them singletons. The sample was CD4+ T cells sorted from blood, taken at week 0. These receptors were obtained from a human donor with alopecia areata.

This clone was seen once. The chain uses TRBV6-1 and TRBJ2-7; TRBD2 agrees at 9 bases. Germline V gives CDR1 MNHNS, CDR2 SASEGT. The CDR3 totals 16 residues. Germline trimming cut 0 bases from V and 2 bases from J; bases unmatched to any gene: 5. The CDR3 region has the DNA TGTGCCAGCAGTGAAGCGCGAGGGACTAGCACCTACGAGCAGTACTTC. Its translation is CASSEARGTSTYEQYF.

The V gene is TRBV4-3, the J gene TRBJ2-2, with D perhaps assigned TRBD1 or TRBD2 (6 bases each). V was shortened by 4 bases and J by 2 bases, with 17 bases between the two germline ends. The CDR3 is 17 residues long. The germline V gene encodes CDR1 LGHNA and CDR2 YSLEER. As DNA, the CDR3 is TGCGCCAGCAGCCGCTCTGTCGGGGGCTCTAACACCGGGGAGCTGTTTTTT. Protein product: CASSRSVGGSNTGELFF.

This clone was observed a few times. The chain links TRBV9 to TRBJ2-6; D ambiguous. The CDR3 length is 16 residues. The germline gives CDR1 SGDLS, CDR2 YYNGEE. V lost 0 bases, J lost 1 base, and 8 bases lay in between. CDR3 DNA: TGTGCCAGCAGCGTAGCTATTGGGTCTGGGGCCAACGTCCTGACTTTC. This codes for CASSVAIGSGANVLTF.

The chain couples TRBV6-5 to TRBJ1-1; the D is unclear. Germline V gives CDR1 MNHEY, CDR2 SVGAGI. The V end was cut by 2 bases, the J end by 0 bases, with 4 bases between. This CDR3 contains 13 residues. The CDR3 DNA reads TGTGCCAGCAGTTACAAGGTGAACACTGAAGCTTTCTTT. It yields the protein CASSYKVNTEAFF.

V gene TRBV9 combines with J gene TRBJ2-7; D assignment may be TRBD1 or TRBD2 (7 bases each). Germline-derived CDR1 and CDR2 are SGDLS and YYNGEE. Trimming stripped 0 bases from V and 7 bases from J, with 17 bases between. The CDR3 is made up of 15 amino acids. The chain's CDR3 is CASSVGQGGAWEQYF. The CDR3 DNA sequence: TGTGCCAGCAGCGTAGGACAGGGAGGGGCGTGGGAGCAGTACTTC.

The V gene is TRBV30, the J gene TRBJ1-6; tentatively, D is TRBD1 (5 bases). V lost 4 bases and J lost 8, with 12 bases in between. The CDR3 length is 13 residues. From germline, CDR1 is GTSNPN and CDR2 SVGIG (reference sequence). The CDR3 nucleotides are TGTGCCTGGACGGACCGGGGGGATTCACCCCTCCACTTT. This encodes CAWTDRGDSPLHF.

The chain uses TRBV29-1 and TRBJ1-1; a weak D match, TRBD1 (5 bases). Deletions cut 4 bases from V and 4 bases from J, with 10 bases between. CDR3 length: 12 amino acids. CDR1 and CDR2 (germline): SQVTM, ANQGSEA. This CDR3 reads CSVVGLGTEAFF. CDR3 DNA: TGCAGCGTTGTGGGGCTGGGCACTGAAGCTTTCTTT. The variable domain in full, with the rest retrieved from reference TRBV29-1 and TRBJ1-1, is SAVISQKPSRDICQRGTSLTIQCQVDSQVTMMFWYRQQPGQSLTLIATANQGSEATYESGFVIDKFPISRPNLTFSTLTVSNMSPEDSSIYLCSVVGLGTEAFFGQGTRLTVV.

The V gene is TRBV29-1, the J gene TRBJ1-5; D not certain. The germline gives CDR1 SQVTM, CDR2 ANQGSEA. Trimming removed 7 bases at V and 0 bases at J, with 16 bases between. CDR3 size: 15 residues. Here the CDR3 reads CSAVDGLHSNQPQHF. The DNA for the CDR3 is TGCAGCGCTGTTGACGGCCTCCATAGCAATCAGCCCCAGCATTTT.

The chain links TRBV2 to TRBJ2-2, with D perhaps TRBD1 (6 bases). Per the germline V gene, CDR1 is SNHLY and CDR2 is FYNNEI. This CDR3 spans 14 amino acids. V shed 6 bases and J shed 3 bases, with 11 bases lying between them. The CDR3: CASSEDSYTGELFF. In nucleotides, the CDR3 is TGTGCCAGCAGCGAGGACAGCTACACCGGGGAGCTGTTTTTT.